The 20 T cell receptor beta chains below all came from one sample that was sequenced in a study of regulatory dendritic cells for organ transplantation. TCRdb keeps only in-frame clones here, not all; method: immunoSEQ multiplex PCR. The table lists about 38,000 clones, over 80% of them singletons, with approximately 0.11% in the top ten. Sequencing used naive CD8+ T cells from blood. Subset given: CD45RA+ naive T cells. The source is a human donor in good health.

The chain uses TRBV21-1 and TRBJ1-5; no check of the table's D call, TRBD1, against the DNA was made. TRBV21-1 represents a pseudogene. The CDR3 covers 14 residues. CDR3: CASSPDRGYQPQHF. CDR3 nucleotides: TGTGCCAGCAGCCCTGACAGGGGTTATCAGCCCCAGCATTTT.

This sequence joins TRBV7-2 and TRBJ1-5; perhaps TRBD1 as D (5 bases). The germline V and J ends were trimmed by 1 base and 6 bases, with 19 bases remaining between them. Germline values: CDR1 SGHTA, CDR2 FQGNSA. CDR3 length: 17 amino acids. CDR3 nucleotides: TGTGCCAGCAGCTTAGGGGGGGAACTTTTGGGACGTCAGCCCCAGCATTTT. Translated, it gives CASSLGGELLGRQPQHF.

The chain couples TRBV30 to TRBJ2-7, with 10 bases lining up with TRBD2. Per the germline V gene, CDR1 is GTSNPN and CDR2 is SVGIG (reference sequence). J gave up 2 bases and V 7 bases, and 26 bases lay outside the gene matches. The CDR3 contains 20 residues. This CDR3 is CAFGEWWGRELAGPTYEQYF. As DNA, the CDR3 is TGTGCCTTTGGAGAGTGGTGGGGCAGAGAACTAGCGGGGCCTACCTACGAGCAGTACTTC.

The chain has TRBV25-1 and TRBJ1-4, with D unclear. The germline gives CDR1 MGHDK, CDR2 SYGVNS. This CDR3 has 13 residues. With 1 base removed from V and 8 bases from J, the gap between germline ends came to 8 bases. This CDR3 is CASSEWRTEKLFF. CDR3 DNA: TGTGCCAGCAGTGAATGGAGAACGGAAAAACTGTTTTTT.

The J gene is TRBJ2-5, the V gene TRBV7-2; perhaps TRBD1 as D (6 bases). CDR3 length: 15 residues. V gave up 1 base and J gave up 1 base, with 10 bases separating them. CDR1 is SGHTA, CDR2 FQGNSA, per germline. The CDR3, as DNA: TGTGCCAGCAGCTTAGGTCCAGGGGCCCAAGAGACCCAGTACTTC. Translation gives CASSLGPGAQETQYF. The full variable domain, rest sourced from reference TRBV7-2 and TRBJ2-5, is GAGVSQSPSNKVTEKGKDVELRCDPISGHTALYWYRQSLGQGLEFLIYFQGNSAPDKSGLPSDRFSAERTGGSVSTLTIQRTQQEDSAVYLCASSLGPGAQETQYFGPGTRLLVL.

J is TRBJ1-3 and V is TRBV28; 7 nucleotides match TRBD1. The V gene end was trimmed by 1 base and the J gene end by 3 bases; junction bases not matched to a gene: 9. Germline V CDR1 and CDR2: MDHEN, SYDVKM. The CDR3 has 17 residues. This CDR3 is CASSLFGRGFGGNTIYF. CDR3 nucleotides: TGTGCCAGCAGTTTATTTGGCAGGGGGTTTGGTGGAAACACCATATATTTT.

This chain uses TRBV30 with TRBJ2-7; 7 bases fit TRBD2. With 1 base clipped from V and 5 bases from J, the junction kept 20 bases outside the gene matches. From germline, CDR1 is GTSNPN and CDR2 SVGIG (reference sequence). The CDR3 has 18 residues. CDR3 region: CAWSDGTTLTPSGHEQYF. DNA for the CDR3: TGTGCCTGGAGTGACGGGACTACGCTCACTCCGTCTGGCCACGAGCAGTACTTC.

The CDR3 is CASSLEGGNYEQYF. CDR3 coding DNA: TGTGCCAGCAGTTTAGAAGGCGGAAACTACGAGCAGTACTTC. This rearrangement joins TRBV27 to TRBJ2-7; D remains ambiguous. V was clipped by 2 bases and J by 3 bases, with 11 bases between them. CDR3 length equals 14 residues. Germline loops: CDR1 MNHEY, CDR2 SMNVEV (reference sequence).

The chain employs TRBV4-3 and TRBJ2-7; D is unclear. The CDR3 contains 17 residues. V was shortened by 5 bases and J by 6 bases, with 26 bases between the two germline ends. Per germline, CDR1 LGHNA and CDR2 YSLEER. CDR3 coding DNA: TGCGCCAGCAGCGAACGAATAGGAGCGAAACCAGCCCCCGAGCAGTACTTC. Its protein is CASSERIGAKPAPEQYF.

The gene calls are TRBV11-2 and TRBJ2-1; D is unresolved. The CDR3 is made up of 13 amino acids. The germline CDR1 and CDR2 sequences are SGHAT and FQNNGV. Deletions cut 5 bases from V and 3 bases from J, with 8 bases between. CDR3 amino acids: CASSQGNYNEQFF. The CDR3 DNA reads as TGTGCCAGCAGCCAAGGCAACTACAATGAGCAGTTCTTC.

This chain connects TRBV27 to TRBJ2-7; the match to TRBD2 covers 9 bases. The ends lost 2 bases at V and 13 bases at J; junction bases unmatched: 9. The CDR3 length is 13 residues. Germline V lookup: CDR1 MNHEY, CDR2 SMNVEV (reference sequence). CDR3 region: CASSLVLAGIFYF. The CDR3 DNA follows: TGTGCCAGCAGTTTAGTCCTAGCGGGGATTTTTTACTTC.

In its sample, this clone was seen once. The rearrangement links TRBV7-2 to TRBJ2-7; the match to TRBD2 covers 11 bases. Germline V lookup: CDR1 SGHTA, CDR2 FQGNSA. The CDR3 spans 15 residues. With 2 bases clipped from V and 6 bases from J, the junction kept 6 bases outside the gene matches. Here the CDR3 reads CASSLRLAGTFEQYF. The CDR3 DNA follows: TGTGCCAGCAGCTTACGACTAGCGGGAACCTTCGAGCAGTACTTC.

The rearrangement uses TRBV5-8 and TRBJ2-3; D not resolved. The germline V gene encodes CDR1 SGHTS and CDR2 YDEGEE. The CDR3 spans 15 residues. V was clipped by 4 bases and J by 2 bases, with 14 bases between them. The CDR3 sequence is CASSREVKSTDTQYF. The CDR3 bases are TGTGCCAGCAGCAGAGAGGTCAAATCCACAGATACGCAGTATTTT. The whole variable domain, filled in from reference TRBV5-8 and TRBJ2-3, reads EAGVTQSPTHLIKTRGQQATLRCSPISGHTSVYWYQQALGLGLQFLLWYDEGEERNRGNFPPRFSGRQFPNYSSELNVNALELEDSALYLCASSREVKSTDTQYFGPGTRLTVL.

The DNA for the CDR3 is TGTGCCAGCAGCTGGGACAGGGGGGCCTACAATGAGCAGTTCTTC. Translation gives CASSWDRGAYNEQFF. The chain couples TRBV5-4 to TRBJ2-1; 11 nucleotides agree with TRBD1. CDR3 length equals 15 residues. J lost 2 bases, V lost 3 bases, and 1 base had no gene match. CDR1 and CDR2 (germline): SGHNT, YYREEE (reference sequence).

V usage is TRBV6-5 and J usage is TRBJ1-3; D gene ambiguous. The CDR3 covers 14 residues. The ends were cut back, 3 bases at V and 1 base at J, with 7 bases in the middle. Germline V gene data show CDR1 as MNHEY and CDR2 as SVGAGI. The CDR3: CASSYSASGNTIYF. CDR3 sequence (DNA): TGTGCCAGCAGTTATTCCGCATCTGGAAACACCATATATTTT.

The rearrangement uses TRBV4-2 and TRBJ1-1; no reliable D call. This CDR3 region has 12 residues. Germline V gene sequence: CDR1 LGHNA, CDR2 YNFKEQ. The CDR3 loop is CASLGKNTEAFF. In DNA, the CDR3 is TGTGCGAGCCTCGGGAAGAACACTGAAGCTTTCTTT.

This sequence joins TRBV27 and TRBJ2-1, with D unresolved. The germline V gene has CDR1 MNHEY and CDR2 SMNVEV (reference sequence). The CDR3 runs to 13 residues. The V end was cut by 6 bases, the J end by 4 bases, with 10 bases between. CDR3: CASSRRAYNEQFF. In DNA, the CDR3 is TGTGCCAGCAGCCGAAGGGCATACAATGAGCAGTTCTTC.

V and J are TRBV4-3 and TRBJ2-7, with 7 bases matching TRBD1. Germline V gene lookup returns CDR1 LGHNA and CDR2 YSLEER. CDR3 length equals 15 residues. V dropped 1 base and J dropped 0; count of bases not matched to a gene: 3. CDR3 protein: CASSQGQGFSYEQYF. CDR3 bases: TGCGCCAGCAGCCAAGGACAGGGCTTCTCCTACGAGCAGTACTTC.

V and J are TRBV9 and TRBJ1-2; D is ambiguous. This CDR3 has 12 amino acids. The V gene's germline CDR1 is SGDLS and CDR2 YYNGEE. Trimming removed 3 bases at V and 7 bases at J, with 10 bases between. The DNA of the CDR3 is TGTGCCAGCAGCGCTGGGTCCTCTGGCTACACCTTC. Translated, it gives CASSAGSSGYTF.

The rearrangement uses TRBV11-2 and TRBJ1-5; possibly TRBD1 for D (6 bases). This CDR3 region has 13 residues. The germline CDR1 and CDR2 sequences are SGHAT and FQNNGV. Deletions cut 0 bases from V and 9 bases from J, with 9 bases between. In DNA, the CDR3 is TGTGCCAGCAGCTTAGAAAGGGGGTGGCCCCAGCATTTT. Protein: CASSLERGWPQHF.